These 21 T cell receptor beta chains share one sample of origin, sequenced in a study of blood T cells in healthy people across ages. Sample-barcoded 5' priming and a J-beta primer mix drove a second PCR of about 6 to 12 cycles. TCRdb passed the 5' RACE reads through MiXCR, listing each CDR3 protein once. The table lists some 1,800,000 distinct CDR3 sequences, around 40% of them singletons. Sample: blood. These receptors originate from a human donor in good health.

This clonotype turned up a few times. V gene TRBV9 combines with J gene TRBJ1-2; 10 nucleotides align to TRBD1. The CDR3 totals 17 residues. The germline V gene has CDR1 SGDLS and CDR2 YYNGEE. Unmatched junction bases numbered 7, after V lost 0 bases and J lost 2 bases. CDR3 loop: CASSVGTGTGANYGYTF. DNA of the CDR3: TGTGCCAGCAGCGTAGGAACGGGGACAGGGGCCAACTATGGCTACACCTTC.

V and J are TRBV20-1 and TRBJ1-2; a possible D gene is TRBD1 (5 bases). The CDR3 covers 13 residues. Germline CDR1 reads DFQATT; CDR2 reads SNEGSKA (reference sequence). With 0 bases removed from V and 4 bases from J, the gap between germline ends came to 9 bases. CDR3 loop: CSARDRQSYGYTF. In nucleotides, the CDR3 is TGCAGTGCTAGAGATCGACAGAGCTATGGCTACACCTTC.

Points on this clonotype: A read error may be the cause here, since a much bigger clone is one base away. As DNA, the CDR3 is TGCAGCGTAGAGAGTAGGAGGTTCGATGAGCAGTACTTC. Translating it yields CSVESRRFDEQYF. The J gene is TRBJ2-5, the V gene TRBV29-1; D may be TRBD2 (5 bases). Germline CDR1 reads SQVTM; CDR2 reads ANQGSEA. The V and J ends lost 6 bases and 11 bases respectively, with 22 bases between them. This CDR3 is built from 13 residues.

This clonotype appeared a single time. The CDR3, as DNA: TGTGCCAACATAGAGACCCAGTACTTC. It specifies CANIETQYF. The chain couples TRBV27 to TRBJ2-7; D gene unclear. The DNA end lines up better with TRBJ2-5; the J call may be wrong. This CDR3 contains 9 residues. The V gene's germline CDR1 is MNHEY and CDR2 SMNVEV (reference sequence).

Worth noting for this clonotype: At one end the junction does not follow the germline gene, possibly because of a read error. The genes are TRBV4-1 and TRBJ2-5; a possible D gene is TRBD2 (6 bases). The germline gives CDR1 MGHRA, CDR2 YSYEKL. The CDR3 contains 13 residues. CDR3 sequence reads: CASSWAGKEIQYF. The CDR3 nucleotides are TGCGCCAGCAGCTGGGCGGGGAAAGAGATCCAGTACTTC.

About this clonotype: A read error may produce the germline difference seen at one junction end. The chain is built from TRBV6-6 and TRBJ2-6; D possibly corresponds to TRBD1 (5 bases). This CDR3 has 15 residues. Germline loops: CDR1 MNHNY, CDR2 SVGAGI (reference sequence). CDR3 in DNA: TGTGCCAGCATCCCCGGTTCCTCTGGGGCCAACGTCCGGACTTTC. This translates into CASIPGSSGANVRTF.

A few counts support this clonotype. V usage is TRBV20-1 and J usage is TRBJ1-5; D is undetermined. The CDR3 has 13 amino acids. V was trimmed by 4 bases and J by 4 bases, leaving 11 bases between them. CDR1 is DFQATT, CDR2 SNEGSKA, per germline (reference sequence). DNA for the CDR3: TGCAGTGCTAAGGAGGGTCTAAATCAGCCCCAGCATTTT. As protein: CSAKEGLNQPQHF.

The V and J genes are TRBV7-2 and TRBJ1-2; D gene ambiguous. Trimming cost V 5 bases and J 7 bases, with 11 bases left between them. Looked up from germline, CDR1 is SGHTA and CDR2 is FQGNSA. The length of the CDR3 is 12 residues. CDR3 sequence: CASSQAWSGYTF. The CDR3, as DNA: TGTGCCAGCAGCCAGGCGTGGAGTGGCTACACCTTC.

J is TRBJ2-3 and V is TRBV7-2, with 7 bases that match TRBD2. The germline V gene encodes CDR1 SGHTA and CDR2 FQGNSA. Losses at the gene ends were 6 bases for V and 1 base for J; bases not matched to a gene: 10. The CDR3 consists of 16 residues. CDR3 coding DNA: TGTGCCAGCAGTCGGGAGGCAGATTTACGCACAGATACGCAGTATTTT. This sequence encodes CASSREADLRTDTQYF. Based on the CDR3 plus reference TRBV7-2 and TRBJ2-3, the full variable domain is GAGVSQSPSNKVTEKGKDVELRCDPISGHTALYWYRQSLGQGLEFLIYFQGNSAPDKSGLPSDRFSAERTGGSVSTLTIQRTQQEDSAVYLCASSREADLRTDTQYFGPGTRLTVL.

The chain recombines TRBV5-1 with TRBJ2-7; D ambiguous. Per the germline V gene, CDR1 is SGHRS and CDR2 is YFSETQ. The CDR3 length is 15 residues. V lost 0 bases to trimming and J lost 2 bases, with 12 bases between them. The CDR3 reads CASSLGPDGTYEQYF. DNA for the CDR3: TGCGCCAGCAGCTTGGGACCTGACGGCACCTACGAGCAGTACTTC.

In the case of this clonotype: One junction end does not reproduce the germline sequence, and a read error may be involved. This chain uses TRBV11-2 with TRBJ2-6; a possible D gene is TRBD1 (5 bases). Per germline, CDR1 SGHAT and CDR2 FQNNGV. CDR3 length equals 15 residues. CDR3 nucleotides: TGTGCCAGCAGCTTATACCGCTCTGGGGCCAACGTCCGGACTTTC. It translates to CASSLYRSGANVRTF.

This clonotype appeared a few times. The chain is built from TRBV12-3 or TRBV12-4 and TRBJ1-2, with 10 nucleotides matching TRBD1. The CDR3 spans 14 residues. The V segment lost 3 bases and the J segment 8 bases; nucleotides outside the gene matches: 6. The CDR3 is CASSFAGQGGGYTF. CDR3 bases: TGTGCCAGCAGTTTTGCTGGACAGGGGGGAGGCTACACCTTC.

The rearrangement uses TRBV6-5 and TRBJ1-2; no definite D call. Germline V CDR1 and CDR2: MNHEY, SVGAGI. V shed 6 bases and J shed 2 bases, with 16 bases lying between them. This CDR3 region has 15 residues. The CDR3 sequence is CASSSPTTANYGYTF. As DNA, the CDR3 is TGTGCCAGCAGCAGCCCCACAACAGCCAACTATGGCTACACCTTC.

The rearrangement joins TRBV7-6 to TRBJ1-6; D is possibly TRBD1 (6 bases). Looked up from germline, CDR1 is SGHVS and CDR2 is FNYEAQ. The germline V and J ends were trimmed by 4 bases and 7 bases, with 17 bases remaining between them. The CDR3 has 16 residues. Here the CDR3 DNA reads TGTGCCAGCAGCTCAGATTGGGGGGCAAGGAATTCACCCCTCCACTTT. This sequence encodes CASSSDWGARNSPLHF.

V and J are TRBV4-2 and TRBJ2-3; maybe TRBD2 (6 bases). There are 16 residues in the CDR3. In germline, CDR1 is LGHNA, CDR2 YNFKEQ. V shed 4 bases and J shed 2 bases, with 16 bases lying between them. CDR3 in amino acids: CASSRLRLENTDTQYF. As DNA, the CDR3 is TGTGCCAGCAGCCGCCTACGACTAGAAAACACAGATACGCAGTATTTT.

The V gene is TRBV3-1, the J gene TRBJ2-6; D unclear. This CDR3 region has 15 residues. V was trimmed by 0 bases and J by 4 bases, leaving 7 bases between them. CDR1 LGHDT and CDR2 YNNKEL come from the germline V gene (reference sequence). The CDR3 DNA is TGTGCCAGCAGCCAAGATCTCTCCGGGGCCAACGTCCTGACTTTC. It codes for CASSQDLSGANVLTF.

This chain connects TRBV20-1 to TRBJ2-3; D gene unclear. The CDR3 length is 10 residues. The V gene's germline CDR1 is DFQATT and CDR2 SNEGSKA (reference sequence). V was shortened by 6 bases and J by 5 bases, with 6 bases between the two germline ends. CDR3 loop: CSAPQDTQYF. CDR3 nucleotides: TGCAGTGCGCCCCAAGATACGCAGTATTTT.

This clonotype was observed a few times. As DNA, the CDR3 is TGTGCCAGCAGCGGTTCCTTAGGACTAGCGGGCCAAGAGACCCAGTACTTC. It codes for CASSGSLGLAGQETQYF. The chain links TRBV2 to TRBJ2-5, with 11 bases identical to TRBD2. Germline CDR1 SNHLY, CDR2 FYNNEI. This CDR3 spans 17 amino acids. V was clipped by 6 bases and J by 1 base; unmatched bases: 10.

V is TRBV12-3 or TRBV12-4 and J is TRBJ2-5, with D unclear. The CDR3 is 13 amino acids. Trimming pared 5 bases from V and 5 bases from J, leaving 12 bases between. This chain's CDR3 is CASSARPRETQYF. The DNA for the CDR3 is TGTGCCAGCAGTGCGCGGCCTAGGGAGACCCAGTACTTC.

The rearrangement joins TRBV12-3 or TRBV12-4 to TRBJ1-4; 11 nucleotides line up with TRBD1. With V trimmed by 8 bases and J by 8 bases, 4 bases remained unmatched. The CDR3 length is 13 residues. CDR3 protein: CASADRGHEKLFF. The CDR3 nucleotides are TGTGCCAGCGCGGACAGGGGGCACGAAAAACTGTTTTTT.

The DNA of the CDR3 is TGTGCCAGCAGGAGCGGGACTAGCGGATCCTCCTCCTACAATGAGCAGTTCTTC. It translates to CASRSGTSGSSSYNEQFF. The chain combines TRBV2 with TRBJ2-1, with TRBD2 matching over 11 bases. The CDR3 consists of 18 residues. Losses at the gene ends were 6 bases for V and 0 bases for J; bases not matched to a gene: 10. Looked up from germline, CDR1 is SNHLY and CDR2 is FYNNEI.